The sequence of this T cell receptor beta chain was determined in a study of CD8 T cells in Susac syndrome. Findings and limits, study-wide: In total CD8+ repertoires, around 15 Susac-specific public clones were detected, and CD8+ TEMRA repertoires contained five or six.

With random hexamers, reverse transcription was performed on about 0.5 to 1 ug of RNA. Amplification of TCR beta CDR3 spanned 54 Vbeta and 13 Jbeta via immunoSEQ multiplex PCR. MiXCR was run by TCRdb on the immunoSEQ multiplex PCR reads, yielding one entry per CDR3 protein. The table records around 90,000 distinct CDR3 sequences, approximately 96% of them present only once. With respect to this clonotype: Its antigen remains unidentified.

The CDR3 contains 13 residues. V lost 3 bases and J lost 4, with 9 bases in between. Per germline, CDR1 LNHNV and CDR2 YYDKDF (reference sequence). The sequence came from a human donor with Susac syndrome. The sample was CD8+ T cells from PBMCs. This rearrangement joins TRBV15 to TRBJ1-2; D gene unclear. The CDR3 loop is CATSSGSGYGYTF. CDR3 bases: TGTGCCACCAGCAGTGGGAGCGGCTATGGCTACACCTTC.